This is a list of T cell receptor beta chains from one sample in a study of prognosis after radiotherapy for stage I lung cancer. In TCRdb, the multiplex PCR reads were re-called with MiXCR into one record per CDR3 protein. The sample contains around 26,000 distinct CDR3 sequences, roughly 46% of which appear only once. The sequences come from PBMCs, collected before or after stereotactic body radiation therapy (not recorded which). These receptors were taken from a donor aged 50 or older with non-small cell lung cancer. The CDR3 runs from the conserved cysteine through the conserved F or W. The D gene is left open where the match is weak. Clone size, where shown, is once, few, many, or a class for clones that have expanded.

TRBJ2-1 NA TRBV24-1 NA TGTGCCACCAGTGATGCCTCGATTTACAATGAGCAGTTCTTC CATSDASIYNEQFF
TRBJ2-5 NA TRBV15 NA TGTTCCACCAGCAGAGATCTGGCCCAAGAGACCCAGTGCTTC CSTSRDLAQETQCF
TRBJ2-3 TRBD2 TRBV6-2/TRBV6-3 NA TGTGCCAGCAGTTACTCCGTACTAGCGGGGCAAACGGGTACGCAGTATTTT CASSYSVLAGQTGTQYF
TRBJ2-3 TRBD2 TRBV28 many TGTGCCAGCGGGGGGGGGATCACAGATACGCAGTATTTT CASGGGITDTQYF
TRBJ2-7 TRBD2 TRBV27 NA TGTGCCAGCAGACTAGCGGGGTACCTCTACGAGCAGTACTTC CASRLAGYLYEQYF
TRBJ2-1 NA TRBV29-1 many TGCAGCGTTGAGGTGATGAGACAGCAGCAGTTCTTC CSVEVMRQQQFF
TRBJ1-1 NA TRBV7-9 many TGTGCCAGCAGCTTATTGCCCGAAGCTTTCTTT CASSLLPEAFF
TRBJ2-7 TRBD1 TRBV30 NA TGTGCCTGGAGTCCGGGACAGGGCTACGAGCAGTACTTC CAWSPGQGYEQYF
TRBJ1-5 NA TRBV6-2/TRBV6-3 NA TGTGACAGCAGCCATCAGGGTGGCAATCAGCACCAGCATTTT CDSSHQGGNQHQHF
TRBJ1-5 NA TRBV7-8 many TGTGCCAGCAGCTTTAGACAGAACAATCAGCCCCAGCATTTT CASSFRQNNQPQHF
TRBJ1-5 NA TRBV6-4 once TGTGCCAGCAGCGCCTATATTAATCAGCCCCAGCATTTT CASSAYINQPQHF
TRBJ2-2 NA TRBV7-2 NA TGTGCCAGCAGCTTAACGTCGAACACCGGGGAGCTGTTTTTT CASSLTSNTGELFF
TRBJ2-3 NA TRBV5-4 many TGTGCCAGCAGCGCCGCCACCGGAGACACAGATACGCAGTATTTT CASSAATGDTDTQYF
TRBJ1-5 NA TRBV4-2 many TGTGCCAGCAGCCAAGATTTGGGAAGGGGGGCCAATCAGCCCCAGCATTTT CASSQDLGRGANQPQHF
TRBJ2-7 NA TRBV7-2 many TGTGCCAGCAGCTTAGTCGCCGGGTCCTCTTCCCGCTACGAGCAGTACTTC CASSLVAGSSSRYEQYF
TRBJ1-5 NA TRBV18 many TGTGCCAGCTCACCAACGGCTTCCCCGTACCATCAGCCCCAGCATTTT CASSPTASPYHQPQHF
TRBJ1-4 NA TRBV5-6 many TGTGCCAGCAGCTTGGATAGGCAGGGACCAGACTTTACAACTAATGAAAAACTGTTTTTT CASSLDRQGPDFTTNEKLFF
TRBJ1-5 NA TRBV30 many TGTGCCTGGAGAGCGACGGGAATAAATCAGCCCCAGCATTTT CAWRATGINQPQHF
TRBJ1-5 NA TRBV6-1 NA TGTGCCAGCACCTCGCGGGCGGACCTTAGCAATCAGCCCCAGCATTTT CASTSRADLSNQPQHF
TRBJ2-5 NA TRBV30 many TGTGCCTGGAGTACGAGCCAAGAGACCCAGTACTTC CAWSTSQETQYF
TRBJ1-1 NA TRBV6-2/TRBV6-3 NA TGTGCCAGCAGTGAATGGTTTTGGGTGAACACTGAAGCTTTCTTT CASSEWFWVNTEAFF
TRBJ2-3 NA TRBV7-2 many TGTGCCAGCAGCTCCCACCTGACTACCCCCATCACAGATACGCAGTATTTT CASSSHLTTPITDTQYF
TRBJ2-3 TRBD2 TRBV4-1 many TGCGCCAGCAGCCCCGGGGGGGGCTCAACGAGCACAGATACGCAGTATTTT CASSPGGGSTSTDTQYF
TRBJ2-1 TRBD1 TRBV30 many TGTGCCTGGTTACAGGGGAATGAGCAGTTCTTC CAWLQGNEQFF
TRBJ1-5 TRBD1 TRBV4-2 NA TGTGCCAGCAGCCAAGGGACAGGGGGCGGTCAGCCCCAGCATTTT CASSQGTGGGQPQHF
TRBJ2-7 TRBD1 TRBV19 many TGTGCCAGTACTCCAGGGACAGGGAACTACGAGCAGTACTTC CASTPGTGNYEQYF
TRBJ2-1 NA TRBV7-2 many TGTGCCAGCAGCTTAGACGGAACATACAATGAGCAGTTCTTC CASSLDGTYNEQFF
TRBJ2-7 NA TRBV3-1 many TGTGCCAGCAGCCAAGGGGCAGCAACCTACGAGCAGTACTTC CASSQGAATYEQYF
TRBJ2-1 TRBD2 TRBV19 NA TGTGCCAGTAGTATAGGTGGGAGGGCCATCGATGAGCAGTTCTTC CASSIGGRAIDEQFF
TRBJ2-3 TRBD2 TRBV4-1 many TGCGCCAGCAGCCGTGGAGGTCTAGCGGGAGACACAGATACGCAGTATTTT CASSRGGLAGDTDTQYF
TRBJ1-4 TRBD1 TRBV7-9 many TGTGCCAGCAGCATAGGGACAGACCGACTTTTTTTT CASSIGTDRLFF
TRBJ2-4 TRBD2 TRBV3-1 many TGTGCCAGCAGCCAAAGCGGGGAAATAAACATTCAGTACTTC CASSQSGEINIQYF
TRBJ2-1 TRBD2 TRBV7-2 many TGTGCCAGCAGCTTAGTCCTGACTAGCGGTTACAATGAGCAGTTCTTC CASSLVLTSGYNEQFF
TRBJ1-1 NA TRBV4-2 many TGTGCCAGCAGCCAAGAACTCCTCGGGCAGGGTATTTACACTGAAGCTTTCTTT CASSQELLGQGIYTEAFF
TRBJ2-7 NA TRBV28 NA TGTGCCAGCAGGTGGAATAGAGGGAGGACCAGCTCCTACGAGCAGTACTTC CASRWNRGRTSSYEQYF
TRBJ1-2 NA TRBV7-2 many TGTGCCAGCAGCTCCCCCAACTATGGCTACACCTTC CASSSPNYGYTF
TRBJ1-2 NA TRBV19 medium-sized TGTGCCAGTACTACCGGCGGCAGAATCTATGGCTACACCTTC CASTTGGRIYGYTF
TRBJ1-3 NA TRBV20-1 many TGCAGTGCTAGAGAACATGATGGAAACACCATATATTTT CSAREHDGNTIYF
TRBJ1-1 TRBD1 TRBV6-2/TRBV6-3 NA TGTGCCAGCAGCCAGGACAGGGGGGCATGGGAGAACAATGAAGCTTTCTTT CASSQDRGAWENNEAFF
TRBJ2-3 TRBD2 TRBV20-1 many TGCAGTGCTAGAGATGCCGGGGGGCGGGGGGGCCGTACAGATACGCAGTATTTT CSARDAGGRGGRTDTQYF
TRBJ2-2 NA TRBV9 many TGTGCCAGCAGCGTAGTATTCGGTGGGGGCGCCGAAACCGGGGAGCTGTTTTTT CASSVVFGGGAETGELFF
TRBJ2-1 NA TRBV9 many TGTGCCAGCAGCGTAGGACAGAACAATGAGCAGTTCTTC CASSVGQNNEQFF
TRBJ2-7 NA TRBV19 NA TGTGCCAGTCCCTGTAAGGCTCTAGCGACGCAGTACTTC CASPCKALATQYF
TRBJ1-4 NA TRBV19 many TGTGCCAGTAGTACCTTAGAGGCAGCAACTAATGAAAAACTGTTTTTT CASSTLEAATNEKLFF
TRBJ2-7 TRBD1 TRBV29-1 many TGCAGCGTTACCACGGGACAGGGTAGTTACGAGCAGTACTTC CSVTTGQGSYEQYF
TRBJ2-1 NA TRBV7-2 many TGTGCCAGCAGCTTATATGCCAGGGCGGGGAACAATGAGCGGTTCTTC CASSLYARAGNNERFF
TRBJ1-1 TRBD1 TRBV6-1 NA TGTGCCAGCATCCCCCAGGGGGCCCCTAACACTGAAGCTTTCTTT CASIPQGAPNTEAFF
TRBJ2-3 NA TRBV9 many TGTGCCAGCAGCGTAGTATGGGGCGGTCGCACAGATACGCAGTATTTT CASSVVWGGRTDTQYF
TRBJ2-6 NA TRBV11-2 many TGTGCCAGCAGCGCACAGGGTCTGAGGTCTGGGGCCAACGTCCTGACTTTC CASSAQGLRSGANVLTF
TRBJ2-7 TRBD1 TRBV10-3 few TGTGCCATCAGTGAAAGACAGGGGTCGTTGCGGGAGCAGTACTTC CAISERQGSLREQYF
TRBJ1-6 NA TRBV12-3/TRBV12-4 NA TGTGCCAGCAGTTTTGGGGAGAAAAAAGTGGCACCCCTCCACTTT CASSFGEKKVAPLHF